These 8 T cell receptor beta chains came from one sample sequenced in a study of shared clonotypes between healthy human individuals. The data were produced by immunoSEQ multiplex PCR, yet TCRdb's version contains in-frame clones alone and is incomplete. This sample yields about 1 million clones, of which around 76% are seen a single time; approximately 1.5% belongs to the top ten. The sequenced material came from memory CD4+ T cells sorted from blood. As to subset: CD45RA-negative fraction. These receptors came from a man aged 18-30 years in good health.

The chain has TRBV6-5 and TRBJ1-1; D call uncertain. The CDR3 is 12 amino acids. Trimming took off 6 bases at V and 5 bases at J, with 10 bases between the two ends. The germline V gene has CDR1 MNHEY and CDR2 SVGAGI. The CDR3 is CASRSSGTEAFF. The CDR3 region has the DNA TGTGCCAGCAGAAGCAGTGGGACTGAAGCTTTCTTT.

The chain combines TRBV2 with TRBJ1-1; maybe TRBD1 (5 bases). CDR3 size: 16 residues. Trimming pared 4 bases from V and 0 bases from J, leaving 15 bases between. The germline CDR1 and CDR2 sequences are SNHLY and FYNNEI. CDR3 DNA sequence: TGTGCCAGCAGTGCAGACAGAACGGGGATGAACACTGAAGCTTTCTTT. This gives the protein CASSADRTGMNTEAFF.

Comment on this clone: Different DNA sequences within this sample yield the same CDR3. The chain is built from TRBV10-1 and TRBJ2-3, with unresolved D. V was trimmed by 5 bases and J by 0 bases, leaving 3 bases between them. The CDR3 totals 12 residues. Germline CDR1 and CDR2: WNHNN and SYGVQD (reference sequence). CDR3 in amino acids: CASSRSTDTQYF. The CDR3 bases are TGCGCCAGCAGTCGGAGCACAGATACGCAGTATTTT.

The table lists this clone with a few counts. The chain employs TRBV4-1 and TRBJ1-2, with 7 bases identical to TRBD1. This CDR3 region has 16 residues. The trim removed 0 bases at V and 7 bases at J, leaving 11 bases unmatched. Germline CDR1 reads MGHRA; CDR2 reads YSYEKL. CDR3 in DNA: TGCGCCAGCAGCCAAGATCCCACGGGACAGCGGGGTGGCTACACCTTC. The encoded protein is CASSQDPTGQRGGYTF.

This clone was found a few times. V and J are TRBV10-3 and TRBJ1-4; D perhaps matches TRBD1 (5 bases). The CDR3 length is 12 residues. Germline CDR1 reads ENHRY; CDR2 reads SYGVKD. Trimming stripped 5 bases from V and 14 bases from J, with 15 bases between. The CDR3, as DNA: TGTGCCATCAGTTGGGACGGGAAAATGCTGTTTTTT. It is translated as CAISWDGKMLFF.

CDR3 residues: CASRVWDLVSYNSPLHF. In nucleotides, the CDR3 is TGCGCCAGCAGGGTCTGGGACCTCGTCTCCTATAATTCACCCCTCCACTTT. The V and J genes are TRBV23-1 and TRBJ1-6; a weak D match, TRBD1 (5 bases). TRBV23-1 is an open reading frame, and its role is uncertain. This CDR3 spans 17 amino acids. V was cut by 6 bases and J by 0 bases, with 15 bases left in between.

This clone was counted a few times. The rearrangement uses TRBV6-5 and TRBJ2-7; 9 bases are shared with TRBD1. Germline V CDR1 and CDR2: MNHEY, SVGAGI. Unmatched junction bases numbered 7, after V lost 5 bases and J lost 5 bases. The length of the CDR3 is 14 residues. The CDR3 region has the DNA TGTGCCAGCAGTACCGGGACAGGGTATGACGAGCAGTACTTC. It yields the protein CASSTGTGYDEQYF.

This chain links TRBV5-1 with TRBJ2-3, with TRBD2 matching over 8 bases. The V gene's germline CDR1 is SGHRS and CDR2 YFSETQ. The CDR3 loop spans 15 amino acids. V lost 4 bases and J lost 7; bases outside the gene matches: 11. The CDR3 DNA reads as TGCGCCAGCAGCGATACCAGCGGGGGAGCATATACGCAGTATTTT. Its protein product is CASSDTSGGAYTQYF.